A single sample gave rise to the 12 T cell receptor beta chains below, sequenced in a study of shared clonotypes between healthy human individuals. Measured with immunoSEQ multiplex PCR; TCRdb has only the in-frame clones, and not every one. Here the sample spans over a million clones, about four fifths being singletons. Source material: memory CD4+ T cells from PBMCs. The subset was: CD45RA-negative fraction. These TCRs come from a man aged 18 to 30 in good health. Some clones in this sample may be carry-over from other donors' samples.

This clone was found a few times. The J gene is TRBJ1-1, the V gene TRBV19; TRBD1 matches at 8 bases. Germline V gene lookup returns CDR1 LNHDA and CDR2 SQIVND (reference sequence). Trimming removed 10 bases from V and 2 bases from J; junction bases left unmatched: 0. There are 11 residues in the CDR3. CDR3 in amino acids: CATGGNTEAFF. CDR3 coding DNA: TGTGCCACAGGGGGCAACACTGAAGCTTTCTTT.

This clone was detected only once. The gene calls are TRBV10-3 and TRBJ2-7; D uncertain. Trimming removed 4 bases from V and 2 bases from J, with 6 bases in between. The CDR3 contains 12 residues. Germline V lookup: CDR1 ENHRY, CDR2 SYGVKD. CDR3 DNA: TGTGCCATCAGTGTGAAGGCCTACGAGCAGTACTTC. Translating gives CAISVKAYEQYF.

This clone was recorded a few times. The genes are TRBV10-1 and TRBJ1-5, with 11 bases matching TRBD1. After removal of 2 bases from V and 7 bases from J, the junction contained 7 bases not matched to a gene. Germline loops: CDR1 WNHNN, CDR2 SYGVQD (reference sequence). The length of the CDR3 is 16 residues. In DNA, the CDR3 is TGCGCCAGCAGTGAGCCCCGGACAGGGGGCGGACAGCCCCAGCATTTT. This sequence encodes CASSEPRTGGGQPQHF.

A few counts support this clone. The genes are TRBV9 and TRBJ1-1; D is perhaps TRBD1 (5 bases). V gave up 3 bases and J gave up 4 bases, with 13 bases separating them. This CDR3 has 14 amino acids. The germline gives CDR1 SGDLS, CDR2 YYNGEE. The chain's CDR3 is CASSARAEGTEAFF. CDR3 DNA: TGTGCCAGCAGCGCCAGGGCCGAGGGCACTGAAGCTTTCTTT. Supplemented by reference TRBV9 and TRBJ1-1, the full variable domain reads DSGVTQTPKHLITATGQRVTLRCSPRSGDLSVYWYQQSLDQGLQFLIQYYNGEERAKGNILERFSAQQFPDLHSELNLSSLELGDSALYFCASSARAEGTEAFFGQGTRLTVV.

This clone was counted between two and nine times. The CDR3 sequence is CASSFERGRGEQFF. The CDR3 bases are TGTGCCAGCAGTTTTGAGCGGGGCCGGGGTGAGCAGTTCTTC. This chain joins TRBV27 and TRBJ2-1, with 7 bases identical to TRBD2. Trimming removed 3 bases from V and 9 bases from J; junction bases left unmatched: 8. Germline loops: CDR1 MNHEY, CDR2 SMNVEV (reference sequence). The CDR3 has 14 residues.

Worth noting for this clone: This likely traces to a read error, being one base from a far larger clone. The identical CDR3 is also encoded by other nucleotide sequences in the sample. The rearrangement uses TRBV30 and TRBJ1-1, with 8 bases identical to TRBD1. The germline gives CDR1 GTSNPN, CDR2 SVGIG (reference sequence). The CDR3 consists of 14 residues. CDR3 amino acids: CAWSGRTGSTEAFF. The CDR3 nucleotides read TGTGCCTGGAGTGGGAGGACAGGGAGCACTGAAGCCTTCTTT.

This chain connects TRBV15 to TRBJ2-2, with no clear D. Trimming took 2 bases from V and 1 from J, leaving 2 bases between them. Germline-derived CDR1 and CDR2 are LNHNV and YYDKDF (reference sequence). The CDR3 runs 13 residues. CDR3 residues: CATSRQNTGELFF. The CDR3 nucleotides are TGTGCCACCAGCAGACAGAACACCGGGGAGCTGTTTTTT.

The chain has TRBV14 and TRBJ1-4; 8 nucleotides agree with TRBD1. Germline CDR1 is SGHDN and CDR2 is FVKESK. Germline trimming cut 4 bases from V and 7 bases from J; bases unmatched to any gene: 8. The CDR3 has 15 amino acids. The CDR3 here is CASSPTNDRGEKLFF. CDR3 DNA sequence: TGTGCCAGCAGCCCTACGAACGACAGGGGTGAAAAACTGTTTTTT.

CDR3 sequence reads: CASSEDLRRTEAFF. The DNA for the CDR3 is TGTGCCAGCAGTGAAGATCTCCGTCGGACTGAAGCTTTCTTT. J is TRBJ1-1 and V is TRBV6-1; no definite D call. Germline V gives CDR1 MNHNS, CDR2 SASEGT. V was shortened by 1 base and J by 5 bases, with 11 bases between the two germline ends. CDR3 length equals 14 residues.

The gene calls are TRBV5-8 and TRBJ2-6; D not resolved. The germline gives CDR1 SGHTS, CDR2 YDEGEE. V was clipped by 2 bases and J by 0 bases, with 6 bases between them. This CDR3 is 15 amino acids long. The CDR3, as DNA: TGTGCCAGCAGCTTTACAGACTCTGGGGCCAACGTCCTGACTTTC. This codes for CASSFTDSGANVLTF.

This chain joins TRBV28 and TRBJ2-3; the match to TRBD2 covers 9 bases. In germline, CDR1 is MDHEN, CDR2 SYDVKM. The CDR3 has 15 amino acids. The junction had 9 bases not matched to a gene; V was cut back by 10 bases and J by 1 base. The chain's CDR3 is CATRPPSGGTDTQYF. The CDR3 DNA follows: TGTGCCACCCGACCGCCTAGCGGGGGCACAGATACGCAGTATTTT.

This clone has only one observation. CDR3 in DNA: TGTGCCTGGGACGGCGGAACGGACGGCTATGGCTACACCTTC. Amino acids: CAWDGGTDGYGYTF. This rearrangement joins TRBV30 to TRBJ1-2; D uncertain. V gave up 5 bases and J gave up 4 bases, with 17 bases separating them. CDR3 length: 14 amino acids. Germline V CDR1 and CDR2: GTSNPN, SVGIG (reference sequence).